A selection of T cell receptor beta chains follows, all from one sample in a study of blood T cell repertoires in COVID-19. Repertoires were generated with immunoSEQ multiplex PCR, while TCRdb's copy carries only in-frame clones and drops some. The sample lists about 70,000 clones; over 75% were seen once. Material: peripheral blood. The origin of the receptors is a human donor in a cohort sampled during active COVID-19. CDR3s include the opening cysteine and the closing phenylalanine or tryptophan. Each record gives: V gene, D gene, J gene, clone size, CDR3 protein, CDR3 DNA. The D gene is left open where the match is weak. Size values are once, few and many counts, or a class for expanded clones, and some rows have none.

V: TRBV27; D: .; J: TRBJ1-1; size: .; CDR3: CASSLGAGLNTEAFF; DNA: TGTGCCAGCTCCCTAGGGGCAGGACTGAACACTGAAGCTTTCTTT
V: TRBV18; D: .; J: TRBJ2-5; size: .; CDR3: CASSPPSVRETQYF; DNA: TGTGCCAGCTCACCACCGTCCGTTCGGGAGACCCAGTACTTC
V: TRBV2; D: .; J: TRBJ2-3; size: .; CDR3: CASSARPGGGLDTQYF; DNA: TGTGCCAGCAGTGCTCGCCCAGGGGGAGGATTAGATACGCAGTATTTT
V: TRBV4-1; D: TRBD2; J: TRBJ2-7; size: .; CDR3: CASSQAGLAAYEQYF; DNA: TGCGCCAGCAGCCAGGCGGGACTAGCGGCCTACGAGCAGTACTTC
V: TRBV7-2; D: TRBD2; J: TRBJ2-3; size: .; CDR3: CASSSGLAGKDTQYF; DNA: TGTGCCAGCAGCTCGGGACTAGCGGGGAAAGATACGCAGTATTTT
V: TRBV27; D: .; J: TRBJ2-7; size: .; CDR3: CASSARQVSPNEQYF; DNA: TGTGCCAGCAGTGCCCGACAGGTTTCCCCTAACGAGCAGTACTTC
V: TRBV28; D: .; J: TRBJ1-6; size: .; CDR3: CASRKQNLSYNSPLHF; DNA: TGTGCCAGCAGAAAACAGAACCTCTCCTATAATTCACCCCTCCACTTT
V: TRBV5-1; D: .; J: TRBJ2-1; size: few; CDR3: CASSLPSNEQFF; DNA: TGCGCCAGCAGCTTGCCTTCTAATGAGCAGTTCTTC
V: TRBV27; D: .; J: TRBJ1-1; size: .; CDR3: CASSLYQNTEAFF; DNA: TGTGCCAGCAGTTTATATCAGAACACTGAAGCTTTCTTT
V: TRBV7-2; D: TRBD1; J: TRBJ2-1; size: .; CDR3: CASSSRQGKGNEQFF; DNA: TGTGCCAGCAGCTCCCGACAGGGAAAGGGCAATGAGCAGTTCTTC
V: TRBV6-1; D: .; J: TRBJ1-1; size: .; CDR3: CASSEVRSVSEAFF; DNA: TGTGCCAGCAGTGAAGTGCGAAGCGTTTCTGAAGCTTTCTTT
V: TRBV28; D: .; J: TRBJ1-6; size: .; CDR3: CASSTGYSPLHF; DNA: TGTGCCAGCAGTACAGGGTACTCACCCCTCCACTTT
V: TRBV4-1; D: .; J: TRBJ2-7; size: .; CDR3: CASSLATLAYEQYF; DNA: TGCGCCAGCAGCCTAGCCACCCTCGCCTACGAGCAGTACTTC
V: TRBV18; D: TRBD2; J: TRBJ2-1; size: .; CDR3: CASSLNGLAGDNEQFF; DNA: TGTGCCAGCTCGCTGAATGGACTAGCGGGGGATAATGAGCAGTTCTTC
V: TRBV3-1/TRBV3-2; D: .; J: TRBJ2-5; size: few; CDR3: CASSPHSRRETQYF; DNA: TGTGCCAGCAGCCCCCATAGCCGTCGAGAGACCCAGTACTTC
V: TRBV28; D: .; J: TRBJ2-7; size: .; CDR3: CAVSGIYEQYF; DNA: TGTGCCGTGTCAGGTATCTACGAGCAGTACTTC
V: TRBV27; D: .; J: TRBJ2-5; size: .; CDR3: CASRQSRQFQETQYF; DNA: TGTGCCAGCAGGCAATCCCGACAGTTCCAAGAGACCCAGTACTTC
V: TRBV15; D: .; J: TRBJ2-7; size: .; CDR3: CATSREGRGTRYEQYF; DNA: TGTGCCACCAGCAGAGAAGGCAGGGGCACGCGCTACGAGCAGTACTTC
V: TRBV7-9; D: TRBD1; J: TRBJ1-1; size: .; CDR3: CASSRTGIGEAFF; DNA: TGTGCCAGCAGCAGGACAGGGATAGGTGAAGCTTTCTTT
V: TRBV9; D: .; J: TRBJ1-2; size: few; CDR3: CASSDGPSYTF; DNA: TGTGCCAGCAGCGACGGTCCTTCCTACACCTTC
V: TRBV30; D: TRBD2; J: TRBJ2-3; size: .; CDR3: CAWRVVGGVTDTQYF; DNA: TGTGCCTGGAGGGTGGTCGGGGGGGTCACAGATACGCAGTATTTT
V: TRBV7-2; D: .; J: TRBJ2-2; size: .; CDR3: CASSRSTGELFF; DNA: TGTGCCAGCAGCCGGTCCACCGGGGAGCTGTTTTTT
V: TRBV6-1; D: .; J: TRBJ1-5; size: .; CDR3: CASSEWGGGNQPQHF; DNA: TGTGCCAGCAGTGAATGGGGAGGGGGCAATCAGCCCCAGCATTTT
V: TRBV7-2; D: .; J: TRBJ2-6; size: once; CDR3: CASSLTVQTVGANVLTF; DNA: TGTGCCAGCAGCTTAACAGTACAGACGGTCGGGGCCAACGTCCTGACTTTC
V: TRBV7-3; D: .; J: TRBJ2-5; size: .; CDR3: CASSLVTGKETQYF; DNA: TGTGCCAGCAGTTTGGTCACAGGGAAAGAGACCCAGTACTTC
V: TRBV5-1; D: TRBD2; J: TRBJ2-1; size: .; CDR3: CASSLTSGGPNEQFF; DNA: TGCGCCAGCAGCTTAACTAGCGGGGGGCCGAATGAGCAGTTCTTC
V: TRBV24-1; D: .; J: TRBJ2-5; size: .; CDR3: CATSDNRGQETQYF; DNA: TGTGCCACCAGTGATAACCGGGGCCAAGAGACCCAGTACTTC
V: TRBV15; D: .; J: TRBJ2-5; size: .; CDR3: CATSRERSQETQYF; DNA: TGTGCCACCAGCAGAGAGAGGTCTCAAGAGACCCAGTACTTC
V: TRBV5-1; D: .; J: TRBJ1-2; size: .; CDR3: CASSLAWRGANYGYTF; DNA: TGCGCCAGCAGCTTGGCCTGGAGGGGAGCTAACTATGGCTACACCTTC
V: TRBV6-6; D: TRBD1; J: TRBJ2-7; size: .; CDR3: CASSYAWGTAGEQYF; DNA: TGTGCCAGCAGTTACGCCTGGGGGACAGCTGGCGAGCAGTACTTC
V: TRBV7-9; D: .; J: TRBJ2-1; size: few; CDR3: CASSLGSQRPNEQFF; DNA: TGTGCCAGCAGCTTAGGGAGTCAACGGCCTAATGAGCAGTTCTTC
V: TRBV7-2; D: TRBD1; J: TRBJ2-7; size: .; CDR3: CASSQGQILSYEQYF; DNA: TGTGCCAGCAGCCAGGGACAGATCCTCTCCTACGAGCAGTACTTC
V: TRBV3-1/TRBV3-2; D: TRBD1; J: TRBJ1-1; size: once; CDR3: CASSLNGQGKAFF; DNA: TGTGCCAGCAGCCTTAACGGACAGGGGAAAGCTTTCTTT
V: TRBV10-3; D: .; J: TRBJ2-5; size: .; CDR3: CAIKGEQGVETQYF; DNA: TGTGCCATCAAGGGGGAACAGGGAGTGGAGACCCAGTACTTC
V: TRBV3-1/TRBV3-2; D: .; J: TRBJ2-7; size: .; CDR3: CASSQDRTPQYF; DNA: TGTGCCAGCAGCCAAGATCGTACACCCCAGTACTTC
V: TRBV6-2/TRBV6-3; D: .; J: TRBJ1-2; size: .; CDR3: CASSSPGTRGNGYTF; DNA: TGTGCCAGCAGTTCTCCTGGGACAAGAGGCAATGGCTACACCTTC
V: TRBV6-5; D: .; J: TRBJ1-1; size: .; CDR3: CASSYGGGGEAFF; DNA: TGTGCCAGCAGTTACGGGGGCGGGGGTGAAGCTTTCTTT
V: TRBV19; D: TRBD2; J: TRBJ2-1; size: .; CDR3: CASSPQWKVSQREGCNEQFF; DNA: TGTGCCAGTAGTCCCCAATGGAAGGTAAGCCAGCGGGAGGGCTGCAATGAGCAGTTCTTC
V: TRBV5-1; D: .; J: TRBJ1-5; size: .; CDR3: CASSLEGGGNQPQHF; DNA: TGCGCCAGCAGCTTGGAAGGGGGGGGGAATCAGCCCCAGCATTTT
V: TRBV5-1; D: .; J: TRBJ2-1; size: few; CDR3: CASSPYTGNNEQFF; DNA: TGCGCCAGCAGCCCATACACAGGGAACAATGAGCAGTTCTTC
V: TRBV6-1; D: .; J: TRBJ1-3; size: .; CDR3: CASSERETPRNTIYF; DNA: TGTGCCAGCAGTGAGAGGGAGACCCCTCGAAACACCATATATTTT
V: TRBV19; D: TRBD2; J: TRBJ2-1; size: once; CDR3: CASRRLAGPPYNEQFF; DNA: TGTGCCAGTAGGAGACTAGCGGGACCTCCCTACAATGAGCAGTTCTTC
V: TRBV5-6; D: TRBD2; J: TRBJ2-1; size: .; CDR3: CASSLGTSGRISSYNEQFF; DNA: TGTGCCAGCAGCTTGGGGACTAGCGGGAGGATTAGCTCCTACAATGAGCAGTTCTTC
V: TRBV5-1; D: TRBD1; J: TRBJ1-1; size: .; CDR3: CASSPSDRLNTEAFF; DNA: TGCGCCAGCAGCCCATCGGACAGGTTGAACACTGAAGCTTTCTTT
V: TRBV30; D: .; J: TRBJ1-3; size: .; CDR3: CACKSGSGNTIYF; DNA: TGTGCCTGTAAATCGGGTAGTGGAAACACCATATATTTT
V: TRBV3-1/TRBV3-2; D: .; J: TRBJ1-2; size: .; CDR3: CASSQALDGYTF; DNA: TGTGCCAGCAGCCAAGCCCTCGATGGCTACACCTTC
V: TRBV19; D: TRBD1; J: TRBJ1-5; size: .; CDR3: CASSINSGGPDQPQHF; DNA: TGTGCCAGTAGTATTAACTCAGGGGGACCGGATCAGCCCCAGCATTTT
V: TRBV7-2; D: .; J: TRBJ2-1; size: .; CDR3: CASSPWNRDNEQFF; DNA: TGTGCCAGCAGCCCTTGGAACAGGGACAATGAGCAGTTCTTC
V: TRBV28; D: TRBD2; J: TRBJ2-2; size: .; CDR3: CASSRYGTGGPNTGELFF; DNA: TGTGCCAGCAGTCGATATGGTACGGGGGGGCCGAACACCGGGGAGCTGTTTTTT
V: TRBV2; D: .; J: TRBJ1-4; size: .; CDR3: CASGGEANEKLFF; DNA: TGTGCCAGTGGGGGGGAAGCTAATGAAAAACTGTTTTTT
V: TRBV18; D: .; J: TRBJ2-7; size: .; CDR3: CASSPPGQSYEQYF; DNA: TGTGCCAGCTCACCACCTGGACAGAGCTACGAGCAGTACTTC
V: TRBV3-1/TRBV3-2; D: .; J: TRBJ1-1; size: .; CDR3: CASSQDWALEAFF; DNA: TGTGCCAGCAGCCAAGATTGGGCGCTTGAAGCTTTCTTT
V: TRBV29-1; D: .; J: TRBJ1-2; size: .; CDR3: CSVEDPDSFNYGYTF; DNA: TGCAGCGTTGAAGATCCGGACAGCTTTAACTATGGCTACACCTTC
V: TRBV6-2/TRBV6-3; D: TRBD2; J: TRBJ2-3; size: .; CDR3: CASSYSKGTSGSERTDTQYF; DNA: TGTGCCAGCAGTTACTCGAAGGGGACTAGCGGGTCTGAACGCACAGATACGCAGTATTTT
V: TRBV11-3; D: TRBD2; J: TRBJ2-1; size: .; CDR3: CASSLEGYSLASGAKEQFF; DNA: TGTGCCAGCAGCTTAGAAGGTTATTCCTTGGCTAGCGGGGCCAAGGAGCAGTTCTTC
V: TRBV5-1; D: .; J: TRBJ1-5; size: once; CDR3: CASSREGTGGPQHF; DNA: TGCGCCAGCAGCCGCGAGGGGACCGGGGGGCCCCAGCATTTT
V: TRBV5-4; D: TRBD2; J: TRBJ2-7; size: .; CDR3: CASSLSASGSYHEQYF; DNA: TGTGCCAGCAGCTTGTCCGCTAGCGGGAGTTACCACGAGCAGTACTTC
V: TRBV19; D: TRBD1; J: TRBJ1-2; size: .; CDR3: CASGDRDLYGYTF; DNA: TGTGCCAGTGGTGACAGGGACCTCTATGGCTACACCTTC
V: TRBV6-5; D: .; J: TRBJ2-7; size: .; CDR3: CASSGRVHEQYF; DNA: TGTGCCAGCAGCGGCAGGGTCCACGAGCAGTACTTC